This entry lists 2 T cell receptor beta chains sequenced from one sample in a study of control samples from healthy donors and cancer patients. Sequencing used immunoSEQ multiplex PCR; TCRdb keeps in-frame clones, though not all of them. The sample shows roughly 150,000 clones, approximately 86% of them seen only once. The sample taken for sequencing was blood. The receptor source for this set is a young man in good health.

The J gene is TRBJ1-1, the V gene TRBV3-1 (or the pseudogene TRBV3-2), with TRBD1 as a possible D gene (5 bases). Germline V CDR1 and CDR2: LGHDT, YNNKEL (reference sequence). This CDR3 contains 17 residues. V was trimmed by 4 bases and J by 4 bases, leaving 22 bases between them. The CDR3 loop is CASSPSLVGGLSTEAFF. CDR3 DNA sequence: TGTGCCAGCAGCCCCTCACTGGTGGGGGGGTTGAGCACTGAAGCTTTCTTT.

The CDR3: CASSQDQENEQFF. CDR3 nucleotide sequence: TGTGCCAGCAGCCAGGACCAAGAAAATGAGCAGTTCTTC. The rearrangement uses TRBV7-6 and TRBJ2-1; D uncertain. Germline V gives CDR1 SGHVS, CDR2 FNYEAQ. This CDR3 is 13 amino acids long. V lost 5 bases to trimming and J lost 7 bases, with 12 bases between them.